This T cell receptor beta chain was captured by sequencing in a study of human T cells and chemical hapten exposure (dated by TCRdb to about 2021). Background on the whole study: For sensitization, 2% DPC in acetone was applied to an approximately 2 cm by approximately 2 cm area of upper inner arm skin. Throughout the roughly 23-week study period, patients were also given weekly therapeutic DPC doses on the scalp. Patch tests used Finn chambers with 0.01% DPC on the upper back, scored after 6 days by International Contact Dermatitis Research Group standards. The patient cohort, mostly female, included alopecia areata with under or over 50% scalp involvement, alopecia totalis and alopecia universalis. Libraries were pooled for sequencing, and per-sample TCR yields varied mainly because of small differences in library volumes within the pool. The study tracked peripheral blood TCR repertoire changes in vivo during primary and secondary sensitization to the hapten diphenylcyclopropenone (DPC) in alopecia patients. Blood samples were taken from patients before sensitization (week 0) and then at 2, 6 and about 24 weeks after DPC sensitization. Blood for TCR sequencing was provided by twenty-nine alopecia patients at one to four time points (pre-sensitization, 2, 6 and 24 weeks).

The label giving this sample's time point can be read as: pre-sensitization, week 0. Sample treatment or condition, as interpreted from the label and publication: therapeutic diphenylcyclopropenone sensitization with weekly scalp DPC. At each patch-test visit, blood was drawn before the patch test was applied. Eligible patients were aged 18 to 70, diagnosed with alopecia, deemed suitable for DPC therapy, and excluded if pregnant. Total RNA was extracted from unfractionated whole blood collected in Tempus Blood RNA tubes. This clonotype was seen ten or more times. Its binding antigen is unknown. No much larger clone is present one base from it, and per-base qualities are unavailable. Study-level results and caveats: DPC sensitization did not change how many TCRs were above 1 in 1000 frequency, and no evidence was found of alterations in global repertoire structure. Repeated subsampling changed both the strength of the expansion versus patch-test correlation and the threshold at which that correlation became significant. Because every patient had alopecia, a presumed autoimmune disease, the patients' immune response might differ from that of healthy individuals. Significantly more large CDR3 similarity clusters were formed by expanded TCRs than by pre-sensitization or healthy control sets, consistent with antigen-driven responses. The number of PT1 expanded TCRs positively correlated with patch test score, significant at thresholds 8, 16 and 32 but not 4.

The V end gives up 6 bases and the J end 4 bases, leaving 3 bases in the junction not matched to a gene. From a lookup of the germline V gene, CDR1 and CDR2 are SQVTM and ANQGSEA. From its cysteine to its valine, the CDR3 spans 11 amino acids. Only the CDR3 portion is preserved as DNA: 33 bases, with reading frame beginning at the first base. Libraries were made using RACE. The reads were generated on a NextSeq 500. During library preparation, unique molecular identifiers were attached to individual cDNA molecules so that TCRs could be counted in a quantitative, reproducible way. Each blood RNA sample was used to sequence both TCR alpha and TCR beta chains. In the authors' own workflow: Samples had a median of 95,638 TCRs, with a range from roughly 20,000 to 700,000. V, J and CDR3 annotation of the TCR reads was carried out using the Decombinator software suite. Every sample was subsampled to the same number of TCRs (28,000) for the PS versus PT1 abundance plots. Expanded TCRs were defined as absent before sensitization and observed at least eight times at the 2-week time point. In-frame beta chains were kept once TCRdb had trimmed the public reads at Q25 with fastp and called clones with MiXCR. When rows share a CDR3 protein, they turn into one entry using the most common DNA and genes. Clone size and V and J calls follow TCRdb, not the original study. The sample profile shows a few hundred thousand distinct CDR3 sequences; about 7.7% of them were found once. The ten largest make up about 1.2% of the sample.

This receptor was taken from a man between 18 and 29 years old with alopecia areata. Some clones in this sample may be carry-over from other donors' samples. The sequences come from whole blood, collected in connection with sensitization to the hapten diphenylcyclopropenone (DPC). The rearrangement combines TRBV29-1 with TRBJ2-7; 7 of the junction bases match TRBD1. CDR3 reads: CSVHRGYEQYV. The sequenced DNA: TGCAGCGTGCACAGGGGATACGAGCAGTACGTC.